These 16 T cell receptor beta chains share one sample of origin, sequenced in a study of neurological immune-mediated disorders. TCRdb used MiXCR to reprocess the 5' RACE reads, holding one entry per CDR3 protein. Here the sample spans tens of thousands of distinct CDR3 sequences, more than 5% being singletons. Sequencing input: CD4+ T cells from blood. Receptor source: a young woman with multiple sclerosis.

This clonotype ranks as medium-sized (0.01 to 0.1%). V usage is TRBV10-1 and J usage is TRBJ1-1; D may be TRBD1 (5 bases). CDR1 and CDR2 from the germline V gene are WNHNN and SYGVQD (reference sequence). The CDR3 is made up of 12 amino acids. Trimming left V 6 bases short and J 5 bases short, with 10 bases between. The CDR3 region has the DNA TGCGCCAGCAGGGGCTGGGGGACTGAAGCTTTCTTT. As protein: CASRGWGTEAFF.

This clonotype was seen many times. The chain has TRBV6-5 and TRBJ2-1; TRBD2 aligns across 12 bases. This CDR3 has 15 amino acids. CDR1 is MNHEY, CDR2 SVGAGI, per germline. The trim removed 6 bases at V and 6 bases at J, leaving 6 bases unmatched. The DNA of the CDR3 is TGTGCCAGCAGATCTACTAGCGGGAGGCCCAATGAGCAGTTCTTC. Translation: CASRSTSGRPNEQFF.

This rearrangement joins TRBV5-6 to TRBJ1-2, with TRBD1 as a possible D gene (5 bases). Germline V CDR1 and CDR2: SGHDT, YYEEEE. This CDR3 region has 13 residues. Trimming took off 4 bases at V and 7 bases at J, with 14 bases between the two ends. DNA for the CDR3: TGTGCCAGCAGCACCGACGGGGCGGCTGGCTACACCTTC. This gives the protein CASSTDGAAGYTF.

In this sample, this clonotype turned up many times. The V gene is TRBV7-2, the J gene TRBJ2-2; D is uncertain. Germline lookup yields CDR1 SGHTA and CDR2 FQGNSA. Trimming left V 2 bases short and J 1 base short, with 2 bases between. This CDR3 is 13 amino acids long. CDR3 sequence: CASSLRNTGELFF. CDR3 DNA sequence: TGTGCCAGCAGCTTAAGGAACACCGGGGAGCTGTTTTTT.

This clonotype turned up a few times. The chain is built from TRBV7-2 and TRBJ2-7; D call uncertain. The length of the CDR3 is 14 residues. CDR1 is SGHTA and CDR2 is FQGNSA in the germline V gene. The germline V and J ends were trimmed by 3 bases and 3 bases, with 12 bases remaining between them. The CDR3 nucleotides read TGTGCCAGCAGCTTTGCTAAACAGAGCTACGAGCAGTACTTC. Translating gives CASSFAKQSYEQYF.

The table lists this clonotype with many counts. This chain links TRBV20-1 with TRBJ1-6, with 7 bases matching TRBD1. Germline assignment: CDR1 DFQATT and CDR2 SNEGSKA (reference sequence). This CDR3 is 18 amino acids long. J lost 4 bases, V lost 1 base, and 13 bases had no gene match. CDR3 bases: TGCAGTGCTAGAGTTTTGCAGAGGATGGGACAGTATAATTCACCCCTCCACTTT. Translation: CSARVLQRMGQYNSPLHF.

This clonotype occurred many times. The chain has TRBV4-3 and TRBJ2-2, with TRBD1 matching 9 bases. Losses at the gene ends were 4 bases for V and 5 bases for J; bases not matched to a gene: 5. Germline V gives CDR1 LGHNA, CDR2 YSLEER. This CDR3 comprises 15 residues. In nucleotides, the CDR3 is TGCGCCAGCAGCCCCGGGACAGGGCAAACCGGGGAGCTGTTTTTT. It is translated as CASSPGTGQTGELFF.

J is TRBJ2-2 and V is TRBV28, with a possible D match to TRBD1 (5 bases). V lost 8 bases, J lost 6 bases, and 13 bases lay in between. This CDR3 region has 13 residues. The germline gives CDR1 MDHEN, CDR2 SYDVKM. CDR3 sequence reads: CASRQGWSGELFF. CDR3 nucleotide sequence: TGTGCCAGCCGGCAGGGTTGGTCCGGGGAGCTGTTTTTT.

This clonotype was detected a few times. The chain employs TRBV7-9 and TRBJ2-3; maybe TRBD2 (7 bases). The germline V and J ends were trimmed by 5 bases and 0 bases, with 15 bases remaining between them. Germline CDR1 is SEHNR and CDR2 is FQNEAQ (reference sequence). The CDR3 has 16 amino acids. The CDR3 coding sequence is TGTGCCAGCAGCGGGCCCGGGGGGCGGAGCACAGATACGCAGTATTTT. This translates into CASSGPGGRSTDTQYF.

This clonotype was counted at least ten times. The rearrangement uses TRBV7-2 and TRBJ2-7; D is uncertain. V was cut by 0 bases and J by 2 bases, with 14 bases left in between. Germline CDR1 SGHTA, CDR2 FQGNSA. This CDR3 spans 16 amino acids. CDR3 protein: CASSLASAVYTYEQYF. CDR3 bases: TGTGCCAGCAGCTTAGCTTCCGCGGTATATACCTACGAGCAGTACTTC. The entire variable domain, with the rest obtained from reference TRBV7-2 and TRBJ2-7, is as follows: GAGVSQSPSNKVTEKGKDVELRCDPISGHTALYWYRQSLGQGLEFLIYFQGNSAPDKSGLPSDRFSAERTGGSVSTLTIQRTQQEDSAVYLCASSLASAVYTYEQYFGPGTRLTVT.

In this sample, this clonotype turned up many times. CDR3 DNA: TGTGCCAGCAGACTGATTAGCGGGAGGCTGAGGAATGAGCAGTTCTTC. Its translation: CASRLISGRLRNEQFF. The V gene is TRBV2, the J gene TRBJ2-1; 10 bases match TRBD2. Germline V gene data show CDR1 as SNHLY and CDR2 as FYNNEI. J lost 7 bases, V lost 6 bases, and 12 bases had no gene match. The CDR3 consists of 16 residues.

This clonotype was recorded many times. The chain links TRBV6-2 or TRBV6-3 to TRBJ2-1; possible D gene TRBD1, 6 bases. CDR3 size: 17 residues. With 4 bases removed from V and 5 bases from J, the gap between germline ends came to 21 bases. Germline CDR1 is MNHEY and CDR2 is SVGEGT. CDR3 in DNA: TGTGCCAGCAGTTTCTTCCTGACAGGCCTGATGAACAATGAGCAGTTCTTC. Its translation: CASSFFLTGLMNNEQFF.

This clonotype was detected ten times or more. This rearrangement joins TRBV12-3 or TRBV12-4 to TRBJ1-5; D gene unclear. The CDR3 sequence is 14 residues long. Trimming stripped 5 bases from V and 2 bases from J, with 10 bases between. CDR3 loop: CASSPEGGNQPQHF. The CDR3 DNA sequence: TGTGCCAGCAGTCCCGAGGGAGGCAATCAGCCCCAGCATTTT.

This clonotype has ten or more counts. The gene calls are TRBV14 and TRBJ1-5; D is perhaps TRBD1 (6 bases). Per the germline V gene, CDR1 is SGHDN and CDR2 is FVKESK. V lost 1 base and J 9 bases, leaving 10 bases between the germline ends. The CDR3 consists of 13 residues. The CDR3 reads CASSQARGSPQHF. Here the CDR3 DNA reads TGTGCCAGCAGCCAAGCCAGGGGATCGCCCCAGCATTTT.

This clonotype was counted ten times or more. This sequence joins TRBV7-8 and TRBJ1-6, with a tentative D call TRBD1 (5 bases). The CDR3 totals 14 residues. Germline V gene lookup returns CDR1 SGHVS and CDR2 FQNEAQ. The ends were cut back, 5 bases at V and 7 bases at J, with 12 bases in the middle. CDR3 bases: TGTGCCAGCAGCGCGGGACGGGGGAATTCACCCCTCCACTTT. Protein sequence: CASSAGRGNSPLHF.

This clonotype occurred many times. The CDR3 loop reads CASSFWTGGYETQYF. The DNA for the CDR3 is TGTGCCAGCAGTTTCTGGACAGGGGGCTATGAGACCCAGTACTTC. The chain joins TRBV27 to TRBJ2-5, with TRBD1 identical over 11 bases. This CDR3 comprises 15 residues. CDR1 and CDR2 (germline): MNHEY, SMNVEV (reference sequence). The junction had 5 bases not matched to a gene; V was cut back by 3 bases and J by 5 bases.